The text below deals with one TCR beta chain. The antigen is not known. Cultured CD4+ T cells had their DNA profiled by the Oncomine TCR Beta short-read assay. MiXCR was run by TCRdb on the PCR reads, yielding one entry per CDR3 protein. The repertoire holds over 15,000 distinct CDR3 sequences, with roughly 56% as singletons. These data belong to a study of vaccination and CD4 T cells after COVID-19. The CDR3 contains 16 residues. Trimming stripped 3 bases from V and 3 bases from J, with 18 bases between. Germline V gene data show CDR1 as DFQATT and CDR2 as SNEGSKA (reference sequence). Treatment: approximately nine-day PBMC culture with coronavirus spike peptide pools or control peptides (ViraFEST assay).

The chain is built from TRBV20-1 and TRBJ1-5; D is uncertain. This receptor was taken from a human donor who had recovered from COVID-19. The sequenced material came from CD4+ T cells from blood, cultured in vitro. CDR3 coding DNA: TGCAGTGCTAGTTATGGTCCTCTTTCCTCCAATCAGCCCCAGCATTTT. This gives the protein CSASYGPLSSNQPQHF.